This T cell receptor beta chain came from a study of identical twins (dated by TCRdb to the mid-2010s). As for the study more broadly: To test whether fetal clonotypes persist, the study used deep sequencing on TCR alpha and beta repertoires from monozygotic twins, unrelated adults of various ages, and cord blood. To rule out contamination, replicate twin experiments were performed at different times with different library preparation protocols.

Overall study outcomes, separate from this receptor: Conclusions relied on cross-sectional statistical analysis, since the same donors could not be followed over many years. Out-of-frame TCR alpha sharing in monozygotic twins was systematically underestimated by recombination models, whereas sharing between unrelated individuals was in agreement with the recombination models. Fewer insertions were carried by abundant cord blood beta clonotypes, a similar but weaker trend appeared in young adult naive repertoires, and no such trend appeared in memory repertoires. Compared with coincidental sharing between unrelated individuals, out-of-frame TCR alpha sequences shared between twins had an excess of sequences with low generation probability. The excess sharing between twins in beta out-of-frame sequences was weaker because fewer shared sequences reduced the signal-to-noise ratio. Zero-insertion analyses could be partly confounded by invariant T cells such as MAIT and iNKT, although diverse VJ usage argued against such confounding for most clonotypes.

Only healthy Caucasian donors were included. The twin cohort comprised three pairs of female monozygotic twins, all aged roughly 18 to 30 years. Peripheral blood mononuclear cells were the source from which RNA for the TCR libraries was isolated. V loses 3 bases of germline sequence and J loses 0 bases, and the interval between the two ends is 9 bases. Including the terminal cysteine and phenylalanine, the CDR3 comprises 14 residues. The retained sequence is limited to the CDR3, 42 bases, with the frame set at the first base. The germline V gene gives CDR1 as SGDLS and CDR2 as YYNGEE. The library was made by 5' RACE. The reads were generated on an Illumina HiSeq 2000. A universal primer binding site was introduced by template switching, and a unique molecular identifier was present in the final cDNA, enabling accurate counting of TCR cDNA molecules. Specific primers in the conserved constant-segment region were used to synthesize first-strand cDNA for TCR alpha and beta chains. Each cDNA library was double barcoded, with a SMART-Mk sample barcode plus Illumina barcodes, to control for contamination. TruSeq adapter sequences along with Illumina sample barcodes were introduced in two successive PCR steps. Sequencing of the TCR alpha and beta cDNA libraries was done on the Illumina HiSeq platform using custom primers. In the source study's methods: Unique molecular identifiers were extracted from raw reads with MiGEC, and CDR3 positions were determined with MiXCR. Recombination models were inferred per individual with the repgenHMM and IGoR tools using an EM algorithm. The analysis of shared clonotypes was done with the tcR package in R, with sharing normalized by the product of cloneset sizes. Out-of-frame nonproductive sequences were analyzed to study raw recombination free of thymic and clonal selection effects. Using fastp trimming at Q25 and MiXCR clonotype assembly, TCRdb reanalyzed the public sequencing data and kept in-frame beta chains. Every CDR3 protein is listed once, alongside the most common genes and DNA of its rows. Clone size and V and J calls follow TCRdb, not the original study. Present in this sample are about 810,000 distinct CDR3 sequences, approximately 13% of which were seen just once. Of the sample, about 1.6% falls within the top ten clones.

For this clonotype: Its antigen is unknown. Base qualities were left out, and no much larger clone turns up one base away.

These same data were also listed under a study on yellow fever vaccine responses in identical twins. Taken from the second paper: The T cell response to vaccination in identical twins was reported by the authors to appear partly convergent and partly personalized. In identical twins, the study followed T cell clones that responded to the vaccine with precision.

The rearranged chain carries TRBV9 and TRBJ1-1, with the D gene not confidently named. The clonotype was recovered from a woman aged 18-35 years in good health. Material for sequencing was PBMCs. The CDR3 here reads CASSALSMNTEAFF. Here is the DNA: TGTGCCAGCAGCGCCCTTTCTATGAACACTGAAGCTTTCTTT.